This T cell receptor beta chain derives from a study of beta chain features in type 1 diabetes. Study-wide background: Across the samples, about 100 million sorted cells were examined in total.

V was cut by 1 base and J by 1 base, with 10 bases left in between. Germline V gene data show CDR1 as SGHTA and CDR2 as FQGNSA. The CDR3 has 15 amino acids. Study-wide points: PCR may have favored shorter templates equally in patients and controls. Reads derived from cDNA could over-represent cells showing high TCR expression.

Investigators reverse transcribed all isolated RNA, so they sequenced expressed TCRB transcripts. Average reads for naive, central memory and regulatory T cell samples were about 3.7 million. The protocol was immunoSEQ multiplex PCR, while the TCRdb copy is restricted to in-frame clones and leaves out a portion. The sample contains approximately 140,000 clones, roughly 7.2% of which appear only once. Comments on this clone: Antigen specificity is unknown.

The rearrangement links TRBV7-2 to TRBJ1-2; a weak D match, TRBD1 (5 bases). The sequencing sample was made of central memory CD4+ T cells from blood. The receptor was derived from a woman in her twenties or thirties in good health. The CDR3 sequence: CASSLGGGVNYGYTF. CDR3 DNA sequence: TGTGCCAGCAGCTTAGGTGGAGGGGTTAACTATGGCTACACCTTC. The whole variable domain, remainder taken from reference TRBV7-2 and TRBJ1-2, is GAGVSQSPSNKVTEKGKDVELRCDPISGHTALYWYRQSLGQGLEFLIYFQGNSAPDKSGLPSDRFSAERTGGSVSTLTIQRTQQEDSAVYLCASSLGGGVNYGYTFGSGTRLTVV.